This TCR beta chain comes out of a study of identical twins. This clonotype showed up just a few times. Its cognate antigen is unknown. There were only healthy Caucasians among the donors. Unique molecular identifiers were in the cDNA, with template-switch universal primer binding. TCRdb processed the 5' RACE reads anew with MiXCR; each CDR3 protein has one entry. The data contain 300,000 to 350,000 distinct CDR3 sequences, 9% to 15% of them singletons. Study-level results: Excess low generation probability was seen in twin-shared out-of-frame alpha sequences.

The CDR3 is 15 amino acids. CDR1 and CDR2 (germline): SNHLY, FYNNEI. V dropped 2 bases and J dropped 1 base, with 9 bases sitting between them. These data also formed part of another study, on yellow fever vaccine responses in identical twins.

This chain uses TRBV2 with TRBJ2-1, with D tentatively TRBD2 (6 bases). The sequence was obtained from a woman aged 18-29 years in good health. Material: CD8+ T cells sorted from blood. DNA for the CDR3: TGTGCCAGCAGTGAACCGGGAGCATCCTACAATGAGCAGTTCTTC. This sequence encodes CASSEPGASYNEQFF.